The sequence of this T cell receptor beta chain was determined in a study of CD8+CD57+ T cells in acquired aplastic anemia listed by TCRdb under 2018. For the wider study: On average, sorted CD4+ and CD8+ cells yielded 2.5 to 3.5 ug of extracted DNA, with a range of roughly 0.17 to 30 ug. CD8+CD57+ expansion was defined as a frequency above the mean frequency observed in healthy subjects.

Reading from cysteine to phenylalanine, the CDR3 counts 17 amino acids. Of the read, only the CDR3 DNA is kept; its 51 bases are in frame from base 1. The V end gives up 4 bases and the J end 0 bases, leaving 14 bases in the junction not matched to a gene. Per the germline V gene (reference sequence), DFQATT is the CDR1 and SNEGSKA is the CDR2. This clonotype was seen ten or more times. Its binding antigen is unknown. Per-base quality was not reported, and no clone a single base away is much larger than it. Flow cytometry had shown CD8+CD57+ cell expansion in the patients selected for sequencing. All patients had severe acquired aplastic anemia diagnosed by International Study of Aplastic Anemia and Agranulocytosis and Camitta criteria. At the time blood was sampled, none of the patients had received any therapy. The study deep-sequenced TCR repertoires of sorted CD4+ and CD8+ blood T cells from severe aplastic anemia patients and healthy subjects. Patients were enrolled under clinicaltrials.gov protocols 00001620, 01623167, 00001397, 00071045, 00081523 and 00961064 in the USA. Ficoll-Paque density gradient centrifugation was used to isolate peripheral blood mononuclear cells. CD4+ and CD8+ T cells were sorted by FACS or magnetic beads before DNA extraction.

Genomic DNA served as template for TCR beta VDJ combination and CDR3 sequence profiling. TCR repertoire sequencing was run on an Illumina HiSeq 2000. As for the authors' bioinformatics: TRBV/TRBJ rearrangement plots, CDR3 size and DJ length profiles, and Simpson's diversity index were used to assess repertoires. Whichever DNA sequence was most abundant in the deep sequencing data was defined as the immunodominant clone. CDR3 amino acid sequences were screened for sharing across subjects and compared with published repertoires and the VDJdb database. TCRdb trimmed public reads at Q25 via fastp, called clones via MiXCR and kept in-frame beta chains. Each entry is one CDR3 protein sequence, shown with its most common DNA and genes. The V and J calls and clone size come from TCRdb's table, not from the authors' own analysis. A total of roughly 150,000 distinct CDR3 sequences appear in this sample, roughly 50% of them only once. In total, the top ten clones hold roughly 3.2% of the sample.

General findings and caveats noted by the study authors: Although roughly 30 CD8+ CDR3 sequences were shared by patients and controls, these sequences appeared highly expressed in patients and within the immunodominant clones of patients. No significant difference in CD8+ Simpson's diversity was found between patients and healthy controls (P=0.060).

The rearrangement joined TRBV20-1 to TRBJ1-2, with TRBD1 matching 7 junction bases. The specimen was sorted CD4+, CD8+, or CD8+CD57+ T cells (not recorded which) from PBMCs. The TCR comes from a human donor with aplastic anemia. The DNA sequence follows: TGCAGTGCTACGCGAAATACACCAGGGGGGGCTAACTATGGCTACACCTTC. The resulting protein is CSATRNTPGGANYGYTF.